Each of the 6 T cell receptor beta chains below was sequenced from the same sample in a study of blood T cells in healthy people across ages. A second PCR, run for about 6 to 11 cycles, used a sample-barcoded 5' primer plus a J-beta primer mix. Each CDR3 protein is one row after TCRdb ran MiXCR on the 5' RACE reads. The sample contains nearly 800,000 distinct CDR3 sequences, 45% to 70% of which appear only once. The source material was blood. The receptors stem from a man aged 35-49 years in good health.

This sequence joins TRBV27 and TRBJ1-1; D is uncertain. Trimming removed 4 bases from V and 0 bases from J, with 9 bases in between. The CDR3 has 14 residues. Germline CDR1 is MNHEY and CDR2 is SMNVEV (reference sequence). The CDR3 bases are TGTGCCAGCAGTTCGGGAGCGATGAACACTGAAGCTTTCTTT. Its protein is CASSSGAMNTEAFF.

This clonotype was detected a few times. This chain links TRBV10-3 with TRBJ2-7; D may be TRBD1 (5 bases). The V end lost 3 bases, the J end lost 3 bases, and 6 bases lay between the germline ends. This CDR3 is built from 12 residues. Germline CDR1 reads ENHRY; CDR2 reads SYGVKD. DNA for the CDR3: TGTGCCATCAGTGAAGGGGTCTACGAGCAGTACTTC. Amino acids: CAISEGVYEQYF.

The V and J genes are TRBV15 and TRBJ2-1; D possibly corresponds to TRBD2 (5 bases). The CDR3 is 15 residues long. Per germline, CDR1 LNHNV and CDR2 YYDKDF (reference sequence). The V and J ends lost 0 bases and 7 bases respectively, with 13 bases between them. The CDR3 region is CATSRDQVSGNEQFF. Here the CDR3 DNA reads TGTGCCACCAGCAGAGATCAGGTTTCGGGAAATGAGCAGTTCTTC.

This chain joins TRBV6-1 and TRBJ1-2; a possible D gene is TRBD1 (5 bases). The CDR3 extends over 13 amino acids. V gave up 6 bases and J gave up 5 bases, with 13 bases separating them. The V gene's germline CDR1 is MNHNS and CDR2 SASEGT. CDR3 amino acids: CASRPGDSYGYTF. The CDR3 DNA reads TGTGCCAGCAGACCCGGCGACAGTTATGGCTACACCTTC.

The chain combines TRBV20-1 with TRBJ1-1; D gene ambiguous. Germline V CDR1 and CDR2: DFQATT, SNEGSKA (reference sequence). V dropped 7 bases and J dropped 6 bases, with 9 bases sitting between them. This CDR3 contains 10 residues. The CDR3 spells CSGLSSEAFF. CDR3 nucleotide sequence: TGCAGTGGCCTGTCCTCTGAAGCTTTCTTT.

V usage is TRBV20-1 and J usage is TRBJ2-7; D uncertain. Germline V gives CDR1 DFQATT, CDR2 SNEGSKA (reference sequence). The CDR3 runs to 14 residues. V lost 3 bases to trimming and J lost 2 bases, with 14 bases between them. CDR3 DNA sequence: TGCAGTGCTAGCCTAGTAACAGTTCCCTACGAGCAGTACTTC. Its protein product is CSASLVTVPYEQYF.